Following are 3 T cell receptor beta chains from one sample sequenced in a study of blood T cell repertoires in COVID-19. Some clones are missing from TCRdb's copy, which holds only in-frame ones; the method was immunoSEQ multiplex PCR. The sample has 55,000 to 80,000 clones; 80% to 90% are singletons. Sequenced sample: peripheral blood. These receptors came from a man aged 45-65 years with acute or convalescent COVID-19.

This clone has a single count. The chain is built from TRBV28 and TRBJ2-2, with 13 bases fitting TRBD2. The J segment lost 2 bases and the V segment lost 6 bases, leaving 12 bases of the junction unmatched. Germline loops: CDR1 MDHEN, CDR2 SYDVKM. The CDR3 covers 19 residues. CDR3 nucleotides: TGTGCCAGCAGCCAAACATTGGGACTAGCGGGGAGAAACACCGGGGAGCTGTTTTTT. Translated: CASSQTLGLAGRNTGELFF.

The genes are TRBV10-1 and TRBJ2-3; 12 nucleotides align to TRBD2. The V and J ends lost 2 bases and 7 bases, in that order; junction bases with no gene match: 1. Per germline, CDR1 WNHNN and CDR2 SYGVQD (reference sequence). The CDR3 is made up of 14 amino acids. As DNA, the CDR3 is TGCGCCAGCAGTGAGGGACTAGCGGGAAATACGCAGTATTTT. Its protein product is CASSEGLAGNTQYF.

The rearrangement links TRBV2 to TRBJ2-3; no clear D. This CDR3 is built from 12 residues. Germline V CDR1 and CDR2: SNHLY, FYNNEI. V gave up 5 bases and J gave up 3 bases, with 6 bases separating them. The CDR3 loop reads CASSPQTDTQYF. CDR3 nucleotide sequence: TGTGCCAGCAGTCCGCAGACAGATACGCAGTATTTT.